This TCR beta chain was documented in a study of T cells in women clearing cervical HPV infection. Study-wide background: Women with histologically confirmed HPV16-related CIN3 or worse, 2 with invasive cancer, served as cases. Cases' blood sampling followed lesion detection by median about 150 days (90 to 200).

TCRdb's copy holds only in-frame clones and misses some; the assay was immunoSEQ multiplex PCR. The sample's table shows approximately 37,000 clones. In the case of this clone: The read ends 3 residues before the CDR3 terminus; that terminus is restored from the germline J gene.

Germline CDR1 LNHDA, CDR2 SQIVND (reference sequence). The CDR3 loop spans 16 amino acids. HPV was found by MY09/MY11 PCR and dot-blot genotyping. The sequenced material came from blood buffy coat. The sequence was collected from a woman between 18 and 70 years old with a cervical HPV16 infection that either progressed to CIN3+ or cleared (not recorded which). The V gene is TRBV19, the J gene TRBJ1-2, with TRBD1 matching over 7 bases. The sequenced CDR3 bases are TGTGCCAGTAGTATGGGTGCCGGGACAGCCTACAATGAC. This codes for CASSMGAGTAYND. In full, the CDR3 is CASSMGAGTAYNDYTF.